This record concerns one T cell receptor (beta chain) sequence. No cognate antigen has been identified for it. Within one base of it there is no much larger clone, and no base qualities were kept. This sample is drawn from a study of T cells and Merkel cell carcinoma outcomes (TCRdb year 2020). Describing the broader study: The study looked at whether the tumor T-cell repertoire and T-cell density could predict clinical outcome in patients with Merkel cell carcinoma. The paper's findings and limits, for the study overall: T-cell repertoire features combined with T-cell density were reported to predict clinical outcomes in Merkel cell carcinoma patients.

The samples were taken from patients with Merkel cell carcinoma. The CDR3 starts with the cysteine, ends with the phenylalanine, and has 11 residues. Only CDR3 DNA remains: 33 bases, in frame from the first base. From a lookup of the germline V gene (reference sequence), CDR1 and CDR2 are SEHNR and FQNEAQ. The V end loses 4 bases and the J end loses 10 bases, and a stretch of 10 bases separates them. Library preparation was by the immunoSEQ multiplex PCR assay. TCRdb took over this immuneACCESS table, retaining in-frame rearrangements with V and J assigned. Such tables are incomplete; in checked studies, under half of the missing clones stem from an unresolved V gene, and the remainder is unexplained. The table for this sample lists over 2,500 clones; 95% to 97% of them were counted only once. The ten largest clones add up to 1.5% to 2% of the sample.

This TCR came from a human donor with Merkel cell carcinoma. The sequenced sample consisted of tumor tissue from Merkel cell carcinoma. Recombination joined TRBV7-9 with TRBJ1-1; the D gene is perhaps TRBD1, from 6 matching bases. The bases read TGTGCCAGCAGCTCAACAGGGTTAGCTTTCTTT. This sequence encodes CASSSTGLAFF.